This TCR beta chain is from a study of regulatory T cells in long-lasting Graves disease. Study summary: Freshly diagnosed Graves' patients had used antithyroid drugs for under 3 months. Study results and limitations: TRBV28, TRBJ1-2 and TRBJ2-5 were favored in persistent disease. Newly diagnosed patients had higher TCR diversity than persistent Graves' patients did.

Described time point: newly diagnosed GD, antithyroid drugs for less than 3 months. Generation of the TCR library employed RNA extracted from PBMCs. Graves' disease diagnosis used American Thyroid Association guidelines. CDR1 is SEHNR, CDR2 FQNEAQ, per germline (reference sequence). The V and J ends lost 8 bases and 3 bases respectively, with 17 bases between them. The CDR3 spans 16 residues. HTBI primers from iRepertoire and Arm-PCR of CDR3 regions yielded the TCR beta libraries. One entry per CDR3 protein results from TCRdb running MiXCR on the multiplex PCR reads. Here the sample spans about half a million distinct CDR3 sequences, around 12% being singletons. This clonotype was observed at least ten times. Its antigen is currently unknown. The same data also contributed to another study, on T cells in Graves' hyperthyroidism and ophthalmopathy.

Sequencing was performed on peripheral blood mononuclear cells (PBMCs), taken at new diagnosis, from a patient treated with antithyroid drugs. This clonotype was sampled from a woman aged 25-40 years with Graves disease. The chain joins TRBV7-9 to TRBJ2-6; D might be TRBD1 (5 bases). CDR3 region: CASDREGEIGANVLTF. The CDR3 coding sequence is TGTGCCAGCGACAGAGAAGGGGAAATTGGGGCCAACGTCCTGACTTTC.